These 11 T cell receptor beta chains share one sample of origin, sequenced in a study of CD8+ T cells in alopecia areata. RNA, once extracted, was reverse transcribed into cDNA for use as the sequencing template. TCRdb keeps only in-frame clones here, not all; method: immunoSEQ multiplex PCR. The sample has some 120,000 clones; around 60% are singletons. The source material was CD4+ T cells sorted from blood, sampled at week 0. These receptors were collected from a human donor with alopecia areata.

The chain recombines TRBV7-3 with TRBJ2-3; TRBD2 is a possible D gene (6 bases). V was clipped by 5 bases and J by 0 bases, with 15 bases between them. Germline V gene sequence: CDR1 SGHTA, CDR2 FQGTGA. The CDR3 runs to 16 residues. CDR3 residues: CASSLLPGTSTDTQYF. The DNA for the CDR3 is TGTGCCAGCAGCCTCCTGCCGGGGACTAGCACAGATACGCAGTATTTT.

The genes are TRBV7-2 and TRBJ2-5, with 7 bases identical to TRBD1. J lost 3 bases, V lost 2 bases, and 3 bases had no gene match. This CDR3 comprises 14 residues. The V gene's germline CDR1 is SGHTA and CDR2 FQGNSA. This CDR3 is CASSLTTGEETQYF. The CDR3 bases are TGTGCCAGCAGCTTAACAACAGGGGAAGAGACCCAGTACTTC.

The rearrangement uses TRBV5-1 and TRBJ2-3; 9 bases line up with TRBD1. Germline CDR1 reads SGHRS; CDR2 reads YFSETQ. There are 18 residues in the CDR3. V lost 2 bases to trimming and J lost 3 bases; unmatched junction nucleotides: 13. The CDR3 spells CASSFNPNYRGRTDTQYF. DNA of the CDR3: TGCGCCAGCAGCTTCAATCCAAATTACAGGGGGCGGACAGATACGCAGTATTTT.

This chain uses TRBV5-1 with TRBJ2-1, with D possibly being TRBD1 (6 bases). Germline V gene lookup returns CDR1 SGHRS and CDR2 YFSETQ. The CDR3 is 14 amino acids. Trimming took off 3 bases at V and 5 bases at J, with 12 bases between the two ends. In DNA form, the CDR3 reads TGCGCCAGCAGCTGGCAGGACAGAAACAATGAGCAGTTCTTC. The encoded protein is CASSWQDRNNEQFF.

The chain links TRBV5-6 to TRBJ2-7; D gene uncertain. Looked up from germline, CDR1 is SGHDT and CDR2 is YYEEEE. This CDR3 is 12 amino acids long. The germline V and J ends were trimmed by 2 bases and 2 bases, with 5 bases remaining between them. In DNA form, the CDR3 reads TGTGCCAGCAGCTTTACTGCCTACGAGCAGTACTTC. Translating gives CASSFTAYEQYF.

The rearrangement joins TRBV6-6 to TRBJ2-7; TRBD1 matches 9 bases. V shed 4 bases, J shed 4 bases, and the junction held 11 bases outside the gene matches. The CDR3 extends over 16 amino acids. Germline-derived CDR1 and CDR2 are MNHNY and SVGAGI (reference sequence). CDR3 loop: CASSFALQGARYEQYF. The CDR3 DNA reads TGTGCCAGCAGTTTCGCCCTACAGGGGGCGCGGTACGAGCAGTACTTC.

This clone was observed a few times. The chain couples TRBV4-3 to TRBJ2-5, with D hard to call. The CDR3 sequence is 16 residues long. CDR1 is LGHNA and CDR2 is YSLEER in the germline V gene. V lost 0 bases and J 5 bases, leaving 16 bases between the germline ends. The CDR3 DNA sequence: TGCGCCAGCAGCCAAGATAGGGCCGGTCGGGTTGAGACCCAGTACTTC. Translation gives CASSQDRAGRVETQYF.

This clone was picked up a small number of times. The rearrangement uses TRBV7-2 and TRBJ1-2, with D unclear. Per the germline V gene, CDR1 is SGHTA and CDR2 is FQGNSA. This CDR3 contains 14 residues. V gave up 5 bases and J gave up 4 bases, with 14 bases separating them. The CDR3 here is CASSPRSGSYGYTF. The CDR3 nucleotides are TGTGCCAGCAGCCCCCGCTCGGGTAGCTATGGCTACACCTTC.

The count of this clone is one. The chain is built from TRBV9 and TRBJ1-1; 7 bases agree with TRBD1. The CDR3 sequence is 16 residues long. Trimming cost V 3 bases and J 4 bases; bases outside gene matches: 12. CDR1 and CDR2 from the germline V gene are SGDLS and YYNGEE. The CDR3 reads CASSGSVKGAGTEAFF. DNA of the CDR3: TGTGCCAGCAGCGGATCAGTCAAGGGGGCGGGCACTGAAGCTTTCTTT. Based on the CDR3 plus reference TRBV9 and TRBJ1-1, the full variable domain is DSGVTQTPKHLITATGQRVTLRCSPRSGDLSVYWYQQSLDQGLQFLIQYYNGEERAKGNILERFSAQQFPDLHSELNLSSLELGDSALYFCASSGSVKGAGTEAFFGQGTRLTVV.

As regards this clone: At one boundary the junction diverges from the germline segment, which might be a read error. The identical CDR3 is also encoded by other nucleotide sequences in the sample. The chain couples TRBV18 to TRBJ2-5; D call uncertain. Per the germline V gene, CDR1 is KGHSH and CDR2 is LQKENI. CDR3 size: 15 residues. CDR3 residues: CASSPPSTGQETQYF. DNA of the CDR3: TGTGCCAGCTCGCCACCGTCCACTGGTCAAGAGACCCAGTACTTC.

The rearrangement uses TRBV7-2 and TRBJ2-5; D unclear. The CDR3 covers 15 residues. Germline CDR1 and CDR2: SGHTA and FQGNSA. Trimming pared 5 bases from V and 3 bases from J, leaving 16 bases between. CDR3 coding DNA: TGTGCCAGCAGCCTCATGCCTACCTCAGAAGAGACCCAGTACTTC. Translation gives CASSLMPTSEETQYF.